The rows below give T cell receptor beta chains drawn from one sample of a study of OX40 agonist ivuxolimab in advanced cancers. This table comes from immunoSEQ multiplex PCR, and its TCRdb copy is limited to in-frame clones, with some not included. The sample yields about 73,000 clones, just under 90% seen once. This specimen consisted of CD4+ or CD8+ T cells sorted from blood, obtained in a trial of the OX40 agonist ivuxolimab. The receptors here all came from an adult with an advanced solid tumor such as melanoma, head and neck, liver or kidney cancer. Both conserved end residues are part of each CDR3. Some rows have no size entry. The others give once, few or many, or a class for an expanded clone.

J | size | V | CDR3
TRBJ2-1 | once | TRBV6-5 | CASSYYGQGANEQFF
TRBJ2-7 | - | TRBV30 | CAGGGGPYEQYF
TRBJ2-2 | - | TRBV5-4 | CASSNQSTGELFF
TRBJ2-5 | - | TRBV5-4 | CASNDWTGEQETQYF
TRBJ1-1 | few | TRBV5-1 | CASTSSIGGTEAFF
TRBJ2-7 | - | TRBV9 | CASSPESSYEQYF
TRBJ2-3 | once | TRBV21-1 | CASSRRFRDYRYEEYF
TRBJ2-3 | - | TRBV6-6 | CASSYSTWRTDTQYF
TRBJ2-1 | medium-sized | TRBV2 | CASSSGRRSYNEQFF
TRBJ1-2 | - | TRBV5-4 | CASSSLQGAGYGYTF
TRBJ2-5 | - | TRBV7-9 | CASSVAGVGETQYF
TRBJ2-7 | - | TRBV4-1 | CASRASGTGGEQYF
TRBJ2-7 | once | TRBV5-1 | CASSSGLDEQYF
TRBJ1-4 | - | TRBV19 | CASSIQDSGEKLFF
TRBJ2-1 | - | TRBV2 | CASSLTGLAGVDYNEQFF
TRBJ1-5 | - | TRBV18 | CASSPSQGAIQPQHF
TRBJ2-2 | - | TRBV5-1 | CASSLGSRATGELFF
TRBJ2-1 | - | TRBV6-5 | CARTPGTPNNEQFF
TRBJ2-2 | - | TRBV11-2 | CASSLVGGTSGTGELFF
TRBJ2-3 | - | TRBV2 | CASSEWDFTDTQYF
TRBJ2-7 | - | TRBV14 | CASSQSYEQYF
TRBJ2-7 | - | TRBV11-2 | CASSLLAGGRSSYEQYF
TRBJ1-2 | - | TRBV6-1 | CASSRDRNYGYTF
TRBJ2-1 | - | TRBV11-3 | CASRWTGVGNEQFF